This T cell receptor (beta chain) was retrieved from a study of blood T cell repertoires in COVID-19. This clone occurred once. TCRdb keeps only in-frame clones here, not all; method: immunoSEQ multiplex PCR. Of some 310,000 clones in the sample, around 87% are singletons; the top ten hold 1%. This TCR came from a man between 45 and 60 years old with active or convalescent COVID-19. The specimen was peripheral blood.

CDR3 amino acids: CASSVGRTGTSGNTIYF. As DNA, the CDR3 is TGTGCCAGCAGCGTAGGAAGGACAGGGACCTCTGGAAACACCATATATTTT. This sequence joins TRBV9 and TRBJ1-3, with 8 bases lining up with TRBD1. From germline, CDR1 is SGDLS and CDR2 YYNGEE. V was pared by 0 bases and J by 0 bases, with 5 bases of the junction left unmatched. The length of the CDR3 is 17 residues.